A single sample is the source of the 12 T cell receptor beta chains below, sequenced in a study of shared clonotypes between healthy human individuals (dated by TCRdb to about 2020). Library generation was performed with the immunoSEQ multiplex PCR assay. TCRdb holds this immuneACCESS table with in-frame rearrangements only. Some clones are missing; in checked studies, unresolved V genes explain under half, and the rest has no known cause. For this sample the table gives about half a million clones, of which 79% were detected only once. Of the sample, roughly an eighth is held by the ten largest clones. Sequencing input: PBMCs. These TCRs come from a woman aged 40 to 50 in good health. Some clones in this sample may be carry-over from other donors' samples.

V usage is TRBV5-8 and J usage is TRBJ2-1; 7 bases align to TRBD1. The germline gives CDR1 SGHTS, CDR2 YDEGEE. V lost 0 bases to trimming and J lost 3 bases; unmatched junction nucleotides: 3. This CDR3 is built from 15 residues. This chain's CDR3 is CASSLVGQFYNEQFF. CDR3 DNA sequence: TGTGCCAGCAGCTTGGTGGGACAGTTCTACAATGAGCAGTTCTTC.

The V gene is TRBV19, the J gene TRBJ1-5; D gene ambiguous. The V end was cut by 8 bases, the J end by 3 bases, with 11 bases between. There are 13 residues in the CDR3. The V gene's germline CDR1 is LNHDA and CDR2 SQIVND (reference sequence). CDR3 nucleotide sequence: TGTGCCAGTCGAAGGACGGACAATCAGCCCCAGCATTTT. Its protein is CASRRTDNQPQHF.

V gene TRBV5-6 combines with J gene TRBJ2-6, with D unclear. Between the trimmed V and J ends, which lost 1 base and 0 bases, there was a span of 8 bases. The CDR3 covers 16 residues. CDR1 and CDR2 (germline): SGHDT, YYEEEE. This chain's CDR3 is CASSLFLSSGANVLTF. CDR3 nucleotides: TGTGCCAGCAGCTTGTTTCTCAGCTCTGGGGCCAACGTCCTGACTTTC.

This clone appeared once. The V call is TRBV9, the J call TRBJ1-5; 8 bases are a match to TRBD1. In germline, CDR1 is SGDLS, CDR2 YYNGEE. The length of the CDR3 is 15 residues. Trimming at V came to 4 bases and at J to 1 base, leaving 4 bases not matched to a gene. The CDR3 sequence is CASSPDRGSNQPQHF. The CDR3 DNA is TGTGCCAGCAGCCCAGACAGGGGAAGCAATCAGCCCCAGCATTTT.

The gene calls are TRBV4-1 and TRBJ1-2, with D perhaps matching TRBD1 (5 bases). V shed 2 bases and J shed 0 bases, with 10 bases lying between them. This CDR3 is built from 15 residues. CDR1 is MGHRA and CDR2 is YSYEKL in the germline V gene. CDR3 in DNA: TGCGCCAGCAGCCAAAGCGGGACGGCTAACTATGGCTACACCTTC. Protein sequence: CASSQSGTANYGYTF.

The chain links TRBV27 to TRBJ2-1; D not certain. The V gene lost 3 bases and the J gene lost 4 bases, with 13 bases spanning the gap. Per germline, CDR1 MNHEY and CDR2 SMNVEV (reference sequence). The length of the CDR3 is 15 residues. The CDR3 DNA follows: TGTGCCAGCAGTTTCGGTAATAGGGAATACAATGAGCAGTTCTTC. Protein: CASSFGNREYNEQFF.

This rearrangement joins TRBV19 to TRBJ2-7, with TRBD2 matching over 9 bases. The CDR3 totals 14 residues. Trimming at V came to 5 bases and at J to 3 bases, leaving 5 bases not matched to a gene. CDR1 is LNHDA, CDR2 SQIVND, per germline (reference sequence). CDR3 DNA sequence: TGTGCCAGTAGTCTCCGACTAGCGGTCTACGAGCAGTACTTC. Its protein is CASSLRLAVYEQYF.

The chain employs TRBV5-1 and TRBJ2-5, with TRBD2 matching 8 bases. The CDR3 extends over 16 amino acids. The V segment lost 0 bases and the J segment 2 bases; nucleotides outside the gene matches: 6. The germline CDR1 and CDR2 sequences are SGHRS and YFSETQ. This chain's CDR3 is CASSLGIAGRQETQYF. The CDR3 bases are TGCGCCAGCAGCTTGGGAATAGCGGGAAGACAAGAGACCCAGTACTTC.

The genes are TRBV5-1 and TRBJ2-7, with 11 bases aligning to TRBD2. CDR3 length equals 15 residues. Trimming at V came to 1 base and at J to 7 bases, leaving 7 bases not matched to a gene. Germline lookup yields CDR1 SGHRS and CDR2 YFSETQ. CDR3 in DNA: TGCGCCAGCAGCTTGAATAGCGGGAGGGCCGGTGAGCAGTACTTC. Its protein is CASSLNSGRAGEQYF.

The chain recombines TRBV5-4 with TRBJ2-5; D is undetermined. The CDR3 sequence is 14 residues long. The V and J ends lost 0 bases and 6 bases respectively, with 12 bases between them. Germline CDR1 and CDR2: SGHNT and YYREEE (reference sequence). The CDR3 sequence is CASSLDTQGKTQYF. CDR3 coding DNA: TGTGCCAGCAGCTTGGACACGCAAGGAAAGACCCAGTACTTC.

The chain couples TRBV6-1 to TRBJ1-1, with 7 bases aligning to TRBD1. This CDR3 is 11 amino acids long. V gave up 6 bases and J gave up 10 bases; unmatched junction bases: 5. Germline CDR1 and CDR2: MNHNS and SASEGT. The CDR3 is CASRQQGRAFF. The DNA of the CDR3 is TGTGCCAGCAGACAACAGGGGAGAGCTTTCTTT.

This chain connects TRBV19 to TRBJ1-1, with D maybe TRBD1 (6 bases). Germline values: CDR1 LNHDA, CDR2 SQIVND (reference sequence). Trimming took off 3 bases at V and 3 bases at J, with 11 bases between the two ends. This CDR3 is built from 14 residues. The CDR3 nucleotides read TGTGCCAGTAGTATTTGGACAGAGGACACTGAAGCTTTCTTT. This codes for CASSIWTEDTEAFF.